A selection of T cell receptor beta chains follows, all from one sample in a study of blood T cell repertoires in COVID-19. Sequenced by immunoSEQ multiplex PCR; TCRdb stores in-frame clones only, minus some. The repertoire consists of approximately 350,000 clones, with about 88% occurring once and the leading ten covering less than 9%. The sequencing input was peripheral blood. These receptors were taken from a woman aged 60-75 years with COVID-19, enrolled during active disease. The CDR3 runs from the conserved cysteine through the conserved F or W. The order of the fields is V gene, J gene, CDR3 length, D gene, clone size, CDR3 DNA, CDR3 protein. A D gene is named only where the DNA matches it firmly. Some rows mark clone size as missing; the rest say once, few, many or name a class of expanded clone.

TRBV24-1	TRBJ1-2	17	TRBD1	-	TGTGCCACCAGTGGTTTCCCGGACAGGGAAGGTGACTATGGCTACACCTTC	CATSGFPDREGDYGYTF
TRBV7-3	TRBJ2-2	16	TRBD2	-	TGTGCCAGCAGCTCCGTGGCGGGGGGCGCAAACGGGGAGCTGTTTTTT	CASSSVAGGANGELFF
TRBV7-9	TRBJ2-7	13	-	-	TGTGCCAGCAGCCTCCCGGGTCGGTCCGAGCAGTACTTC	CASSLPGRSEQYF
TRBV5-1	TRBJ1-1	13	TRBD1	-	TGCGCCAGCAGCGGGGGACAGGGGGCTGAAGCTTTCTTT	CASSGGQGAEAFF
TRBV7-3	TRBJ2-5	15	-	-	TGTGCCAGCAGCTTAATGGCGGGGGCTCAAGAGACCCAGTACTTC	CASSLMAGAQETQYF
TRBV5-1	TRBJ1-5	14	-	-	TGCGCCAGCAGCTTGGAGCTTAGCAATCAGCCCCAGCATTTT	CASSLELSNQPQHF
TRBV5-1	TRBJ1-1	17	-	few	TGCGCCAGCAGCTTGTTTGTGTCAGGGGCAATGAACACTGAAGCTTTCTTT	CASSLFVSGAMNTEAFF
TRBV18	TRBJ1-6	16	-	-	TGTGCCAGCTCACCACCGGGTAGCGGGCGAGATTCACCCCTCCACTTT	CASSPPGSGRDSPLHF
TRBV3-1/TRBV3-2	TRBJ2-7	12	-	-	TGTGCCAGCAGCCCGCTAGGGGGCGAGCAGTACTTC	CASSPLGGEQYF
TRBV6-5	TRBJ2-5	14	-	-	TGTGCCAGCAGACAGCGACAGTCTGGAGAGACCCAGTACTTC	CASRQRQSGETQYF
TRBV12-3/TRBV12-4	TRBJ2-5	13	TRBD1	-	TGTGCCAGCAGTTTGACAGGGGTCGAGACCCAGTACTTC	CASSLTGVETQYF
TRBV9	TRBJ2-3	15	TRBD2	-	TGTGCCAGCAGCGTAAGTAGCGGGGGCCGTGATACGCAGTATTTT	CASSVSSGGRDTQYF
TRBV2	TRBJ1-1	12	-	-	TGTGCCAGCAGATCGGGATTCACTGAAGCTTTCTTT	CASRSGFTEAFF
TRBV7-2	TRBJ2-1	15	TRBD2	-	TGTGCCAGCAGCCTAGTCTGGGGGGGTTACAATGAGCAGTTCTTC	CASSLVWGGYNEQFF
TRBV5-4	TRBJ1-1	18	TRBD1	once	TGTGCCAGCAGCTCGAGACAGGGGATGGGGTCGGGCAACACTGAAGCTTTCTTT	CASSSRQGMGSGNTEAFF
TRBV6-5	TRBJ1-5	15	-	-	TGTGCCAGCAGTTACGGGACTGGGGGCAATCAGCCCCAGCATTTT	CASSYGTGGNQPQHF
TRBV7-9	TRBJ2-2	16	TRBD1	-	TGTGCCAGCAGCTTAGTGGGACAGGGTCACACCGGGGAGCTGTTTTTT	CASSLVGQGHTGELFF
TRBV5-4	TRBJ1-1	11	-	-	TGTGCCAGCAGCTTAGGACAGAGAGCTTTCTTT	CASSLGQRAFF
TRBV7-5	TRBJ2-7	14	-	-	TGTGCCAGAAGCCTTCACAGGGCCCCCTACGAGCAGTACTTC	CARSLHRAPYEQYF
TRBV2	TRBJ1-2	16	TRBD1	-	TGTGCCAGCAGTAGTTTGCTGGGACAGGGGAACGATGGCTACACCTTC	CASSSLLGQGNDGYTF
TRBV30	TRBJ2-3	13	-	-	TGTGCCGGGGAGGGGGGGGCTGGAGATACGCAGTATTTT	CAGEGGAGDTQYF
TRBV10-3	TRBJ2-4	15	TRBD2	-	TGTGCCATCAGTGACGGGGGGGACGGCAAAAACATTCAGTACTTC	CAISDGGDGKNIQYF
TRBV20-1	TRBJ2-7	11	-	-	TGCAGTGCAATAGAGTCCTACGAGCAGTACTTC	CSAIESYEQYF
TRBV5-4	TRBJ2-3	15	-	-	TGTGCCAGCAGCTTGGACTTGTATAACACAGATACGCAGTATTTT	CASSLDLYNTDTQYF
TRBV3-1/TRBV3-2	TRBJ1-2	12	-	-	TGTGCCAGCAACCTAGGGGAAAATGGCTACACCTTC	CASNLGENGYTF
TRBV5-1	TRBJ1-2	16	-	-	TGCGCCAGCAGCGCCGGGGGAGCACAGCCGGGTGTAGGCTACACCTTC	CASSAGGAQPGVGYTF
TRBV19	TRBJ1-2	14	-	-	TGTGCCAGTAGTATGGGCGGAGGGAACTATGGCTACACCTTC	CASSMGGGNYGYTF
TRBV5-6	TRBJ1-2	14	TRBD1	once	TGTGCCAGCAGCTTAGGGACAGCTAACTATGGCTACACCTTC	CASSLGTANYGYTF
TRBV6-2/TRBV6-3	TRBJ1-4	14	-	-	TGTGCCAGCAGTTACGTAGGGGAGGGAGAAAAACTGTTTTTT	CASSYVGEGEKLFF
TRBV5-1	TRBJ2-1	17	-	-	TGCGCCAGCAGCTTGGATCCGGGCGGGGACCGCCACAATGAGCAGTTCTTC	CASSLDPGGDRHNEQFF
TRBV11-3	TRBJ2-7	14	-	-	TGTGCCAGCAGCTTAGATCGCGACTCCTACGAGCAGTACTTC	CASSLDRDSYEQYF
TRBV7-2	TRBJ2-1	15	TRBD1	-	TGTGCCAGCAGCTCCAGGACAGGGAAGGAGAATGAGCAGTTCTTC	CASSSRTGKENEQFF
TRBV14	TRBJ2-1	18	TRBD2	-	TGTGCCAGCAGCCAAGACCCCGGGGGAGCGGGGGGACGGAATGAGCAGTTCTTC	CASSQDPGGAGGRNEQFF
TRBV29-1	TRBJ1-1	14	TRBD1	-	TGCAGCGTTGACCAGACAGGGATGAACACTGAAGCTTTCTTT	CSVDQTGMNTEAFF
TRBV3-1/TRBV3-2	TRBJ1-2	13	-	-	TGTGCCAGCAGCCGCGGACAGCTTTATGGCTACACCTTC	CASSRGQLYGYTF
TRBV6-5	TRBJ2-2	14	-	-	TGTGCCAGCAGTTACCTCAGGTCCACCGGGGAGCTGTTTTTT	CASSYLRSTGELFF
TRBV5-1	TRBJ1-1	14	-	-	TGCGCCAGCAGCGAGAATCCGCCGAACACTGAAGCTTTCTTT	CASSENPPNTEAFF
TRBV18	TRBJ2-7	13	TRBD1	few	TGTGCCAGCTCACCCGGACAGGAATACGAGCAGTACTTC	CASSPGQEYEQYF
TRBV15	TRBJ2-3	14	-	-	TGTGCCACCAGCAGAGATCAAGCGACAGATACGCAGTATTTT	CATSRDQATDTQYF
TRBV30	TRBJ2-1	14	-	-	TGTGCCTGGAGTGGCTGGGGGGTTTTAAATGAGCAGTTCTTC	CAWSGWGVLNEQFF
TRBV30	TRBJ2-2	15	TRBD2	-	TGTGCCTGGAGTCCCGGCGGGGGGGCCACCGGGGAGCTGTTTTTT	CAWSPGGGATGELFF
TRBV7-8	TRBJ2-7	16	TRBD2	-	TGTGCCAGCAGCTTAGAGATAGCGGGGTCCTCCTACGAGCAGTACTTC	CASSLEIAGSSYEQYF
TRBV27	TRBJ1-5	15	-	-	TGTGCCAGCAGTTTACGTTCCGGGTTCCGGCAGCCCCAGCATTTT	CASSLRSGFRQPQHF
TRBV29-1	TRBJ2-1	12	TRBD1	-	TGCAGCGTTGGCACAGGGGTTCATGAGCAGTTCTTC	CSVGTGVHEQFF
TRBV30	TRBJ2-5	11	-	-	TGTGCCTGGAGTCTCAGTGAGACCCAGTACTTC	CAWSLSETQYF
TRBV9	TRBJ2-5	16	TRBD2	-	TGTGCCAGCAGCGTAGCGGCTAGCGGGGGGCCAGAGACCCAGTACTTC	CASSVAASGGPETQYF
TRBV25-1	TRBJ1-1	17	TRBD1	once	TGTGCCAGCAGTAAATCAACCAACAGGGGGCGCGGCACTGAAGCTTTCTTT	CASSKSTNRGRGTEAFF